This TCR delta chain was documented in a study of gamma-delta chains in newborns, infants, children. TCRdb processed the reads again with the CATT caller. Found here are under 6,000 delta-chain clones, less than 6% of them singletons; the top ten hold roughly 6.1%. Germline assignment: CDR1 GEAIGNYY and CDR2 EKD. This CDR3 has 17 residues. The V segment lost 0 bases and the J segment 5 bases; nucleotides outside the gene matches: 5. This clone was counted only a few times. The chain joins TRDV2 to TRDJ3, with 8 positions matching TRDD3. This TCR derives from a child who was a newborn, infant or young child, either healthy, febrile or measles-vaccinated (not recorded which). The sequenced material came from blood. The CDR3 region is CACDTVGDERDTRQMFF. CDR3 DNA sequence: TGTGCCTGTGACACCGTGGGGGATGAAAGGGACACCCGACAGATGTTTTTC.